Listed below are T cell receptor beta chains from one sample, sequenced in a study of T cells in Graves' hyperthyroidism and ophthalmopathy. TCRdb reanalysed the multiplex PCR reads using MiXCR and keeps one entry per CDR3 protein. Counted here are around 350,000 distinct CDR3 sequences, 13% occurring once; the ten biggest clones make up 9.2%. Sequenced input: blood. These receptors all stem from a young woman with Graves' hyperthyroidism. The CDR3 runs from the conserved cysteine through the conserved F or W. D genes are given only for firm matches. Size is omitted from some rows. Given values are once, few, many or a class for expanded clones.

TRBD1,TRBJ1-4,TRBV12-3/TRBV12-4,NA,CASSPDRGRVEKLFF,TGTGCCAGCAGTCCGGACAGGGGGCGGGTTGAAAAACTGTTTTTT
NA,TRBJ1-2,TRBV4-1,few,CASSQDGGGQSYGYTF,TGCGCCAGCAGCCAAGATGGGGGGGGGCAGAGCTATGGCTACACCTTC
TRBD1,TRBJ2-2,TRBV3-1,many,CASRPGGANTGELFF,TGTGCCAGCAGACCAGGGGGCGCGAACACCGGGGAGCTGTTTTTT
TRBD1,TRBJ1-4,TRBV12-3/TRBV12-4,many,CASGTGGYEKLFF,TGTGCCAGCGGGACAGGGGGATATGAAAAACTGTTTTTT
NA,TRBJ1-1,TRBV20-1,many,CSARGRLNTEAFF,TGCAGTGCTAGAGGGAGACTGAACACTGAAGCTTTCTTT
TRBD2,TRBJ2-1,TRBV7-3,NA,CASSWSGGDEQFF,TGTGCCAGCAGCTGGAGCGGGGGGGATGAGCAGTTCTTC
TRBD2,TRBJ2-2,TRBV6-1,NA,CASSPGLRTGELFF,TGTGCCAGCAGTCCGGGACTAAGGACCGGGGAGCTGTTTTTT
NA,TRBJ1-6,TRBV19,NA,CASTGRLYNSPLHF,TGTGCCAGTACCGGCAGACTCTATAATTCACCCCTCCACTTT
NA,TRBJ1-3,TRBV5-6,NA,CASSSGRGNTIYF,TGTGCCAGCAGTTCCGGGCGTGGAAACACCATATATTTT
NA,TRBJ2-3,TRBV12-3/TRBV12-4,many,CASSRGGATDTQYF,TGTGCCAGCAGCCGCGGAGGGGCCACAGATACGCAGTATTTT
NA,TRBJ1-3,TRBV20-1,many,CGLGGHSGNTIYF,TGCGGGCTGGGAGGGCATTCTGGAAACACCATATATTTT
NA,TRBJ1-6,TRBV4-1,NA,CASSQRTSPPLHF,TGCGCCAGCAGCCAGAGGACCAGTCCGCCCCTCCACTTT
NA,TRBJ2-7,TRBV29-1,many,CSVGGRNYEQYF,TGCAGCGTTGGGGGGCGGAACTACGAGCAGTACTTC
TRBD1,TRBJ2-3,TRBV7-9,NA,CASSWAQGVPDTQYF,TGTGCCAGCAGCTGGGCCCAGGGGGTTCCAGATACGCAGTATTTT
NA,TRBJ1-3,TRBV2,many,CASSYGRDSGNTIYF,TGTGCCAGCAGTTACGGACGGGACTCTGGAAACACCATATATTTT
NA,TRBJ2-5,TRBV11-2,many,CASSRQDGQETQYF,TGTGCCAGCAGCCGCCAGGACGGACAAGAGACCCAGTACTTC
NA,TRBJ2-7,TRBV2,many,CASRQIDHEQYF,TGTGCCAGCAGGCAAATCGACCACGAGCAGTACTTC
NA,TRBJ2-5,TRBV11-1,many,CASSYPGQETQYF,TGTGCCAGCAGCTACCCCGGTCAGGAGACCCAGTACTTC
NA,TRBJ1-5,TRBV2,many,CASNQESNQPQHF,TGTGCCAGCAATCAGGAGAGCAATCAGCCCCAGCATTTT
TRBD1,TRBJ2-3,TRBV28,many,CASSPPDRGADTQYF,TGTGCCAGCAGTCCCCCGGACAGGGGTGCAGATACGCAGTATTTT
NA,TRBJ2-7,TRBV7-3,many,CASSPADGIHEQYF,TGTGCCAGCAGCCCCGCGGACGGGATCCACGAGCAGTACTTC
TRBD1,TRBJ2-7,TRBV4-1,many,CASSHGTALNYEQYF,TGCGCCAGCAGCCACGGGACAGCCCTAAATTACGAGCAGTACTTC
NA,TRBJ2-1,TRBV12-3/TRBV12-4,many,CASSQDTGEQFF,TGTGCCAGCAGTCAAGACACCGGCGAGCAGTTCTTC
NA,TRBJ2-2,TRBV29-1,many,CSVEVGGELFF,TGCAGCGTTGAGGTTGGAGGGGAGCTGTTTTTT
NA,TRBJ1-2,TRBV6-1,NA,CASRITRSEGYTF,TGTGCCAGCAGAATAACTCGGTCGGAAGGCTACACCTTC
TRBD2,TRBJ2-5,TRBV5-1,NA,CASSLVLAGGQETQYF,TGCGCCAGCAGCTTGGTACTAGCGGGGGGTCAAGAGACCCAGTACTTC
NA,TRBJ2-1,TRBV28,many,CASSTRQSSYNEQFF,TGTGCCAGCAGTACTCGACAGAGCTCCTACAATGAGCAGTTCTTC
TRBD1,TRBJ1-6,TRBV27,few,CASSFGTAFYNSPLHF,TGTGCCAGCAGTTTCGGGACAGCCTTCTATAATTCACCCCTCCACTTT
NA,TRBJ2-6,TRBV29-1,many,CSCTGTLSPSGANVLTF,TGCAGCTGCACCGGGACACTTTCTCCCTCTGGGGCCAACGTCCTGACTTTC
NA,TRBJ1-1,TRBV28,many,CASWGGLRNTEAFF,TGTGCTTCTTGGGGGGGCTTACGCAACACTGAAGCTTTCTTT
NA,TRBJ1-1,TRBV7-6,many,CASSGSWGMNTEAFF,TGTGCCAGCAGCGGATCATGGGGTATGAACACTGAAGCTTTCTTT
NA,TRBJ2-7,TRBV10-3,many,CAIAGTRSYEQYF,TGTGCCATAGCCGGGACTCGTTCCTACGAGCAGTACTTC
TRBD2,TRBJ2-1,TRBV19,few,CASSRGLAGDNEQFF,TGTGCCAGTAGTAGAGGACTAGCGGGAGACAATGAGCAGTTCTTC
NA,TRBJ1-5,TRBV7-8,many,CASSLAPGAYQPQHF,TGTGCCAGCAGCTTAGCCCCAGGTGCCTATCAGCCCCAGCATTTT
TRBD2,TRBJ2-3,TRBV24-1,NA,CATKTSGMADTQYF,TGTGCCACCAAGACTAGCGGGATGGCAGATACGCAGTATTTT
TRBD2,TRBJ2-7,TRBV6-1,few,CAVAGLAGYEQYF,TGTGCCGTGGCGGGACTAGCGGGCTACGAGCAGTACTTC
NA,TRBJ2-7,TRBV6-6,NA,CASSYSFEQYF,TGTGCCAGCAGTTACTCTTTCGAGCAGTACTTC